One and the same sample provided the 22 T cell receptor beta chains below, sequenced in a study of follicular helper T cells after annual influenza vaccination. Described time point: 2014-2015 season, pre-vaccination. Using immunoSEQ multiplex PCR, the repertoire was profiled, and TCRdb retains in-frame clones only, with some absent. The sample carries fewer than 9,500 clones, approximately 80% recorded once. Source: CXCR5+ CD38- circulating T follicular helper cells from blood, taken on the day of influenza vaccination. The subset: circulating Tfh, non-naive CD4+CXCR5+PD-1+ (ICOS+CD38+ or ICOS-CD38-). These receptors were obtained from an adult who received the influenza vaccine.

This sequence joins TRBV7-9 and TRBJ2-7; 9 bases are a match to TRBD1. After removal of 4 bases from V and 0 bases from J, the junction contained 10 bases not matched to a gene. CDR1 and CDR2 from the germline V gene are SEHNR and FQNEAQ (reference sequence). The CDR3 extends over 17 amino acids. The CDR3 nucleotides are TGTGCCAGCAGCTCCTCGGGACAGGGACTGGGCTCCTACGAGCAGTACTTC. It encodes CASSSSGQGLGSYEQYF.

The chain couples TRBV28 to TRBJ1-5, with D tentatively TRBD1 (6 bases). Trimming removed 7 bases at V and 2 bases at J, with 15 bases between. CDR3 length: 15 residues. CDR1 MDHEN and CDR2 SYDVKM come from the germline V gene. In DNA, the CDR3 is TGTGCCAGCACCCTTAGGGGGGTTCGCAATCAGCCCCAGCATTTT. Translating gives CASTLRGVRNQPQHF.

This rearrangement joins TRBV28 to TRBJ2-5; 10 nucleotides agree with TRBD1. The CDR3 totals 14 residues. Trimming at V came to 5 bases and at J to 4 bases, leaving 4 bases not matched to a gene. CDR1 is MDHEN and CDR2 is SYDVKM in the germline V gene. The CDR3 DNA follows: TGTGCCAGCAGTCCGGGACAGGGGCGAGAGACCCAGTACTTC. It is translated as CASSPGQGRETQYF.

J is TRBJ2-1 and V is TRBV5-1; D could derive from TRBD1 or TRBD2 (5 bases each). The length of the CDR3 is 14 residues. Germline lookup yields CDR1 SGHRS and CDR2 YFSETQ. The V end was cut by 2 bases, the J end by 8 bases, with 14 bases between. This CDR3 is CASSFLGEWDEQFF. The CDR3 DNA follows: TGCGCCAGCAGCTTCTTGGGGGAATGGGATGAGCAGTTCTTC.

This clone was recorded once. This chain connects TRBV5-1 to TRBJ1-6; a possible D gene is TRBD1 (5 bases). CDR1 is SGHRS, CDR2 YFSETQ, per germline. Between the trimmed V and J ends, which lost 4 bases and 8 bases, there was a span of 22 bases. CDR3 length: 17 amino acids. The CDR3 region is CASSHRQGPIYDSPLHF. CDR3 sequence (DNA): TGCGCCAGCAGCCACCGGCAGGGTCCCATTTATGATTCACCCCTCCACTTT.

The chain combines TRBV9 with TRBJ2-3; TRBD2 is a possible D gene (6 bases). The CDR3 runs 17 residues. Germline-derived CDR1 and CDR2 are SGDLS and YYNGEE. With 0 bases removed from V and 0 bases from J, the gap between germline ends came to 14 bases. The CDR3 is CASSVAGWGVSTDTQYF. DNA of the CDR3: TGTGCCAGCAGCGTAGCCGGGTGGGGGGTGAGCACAGATACGCAGTATTTT.

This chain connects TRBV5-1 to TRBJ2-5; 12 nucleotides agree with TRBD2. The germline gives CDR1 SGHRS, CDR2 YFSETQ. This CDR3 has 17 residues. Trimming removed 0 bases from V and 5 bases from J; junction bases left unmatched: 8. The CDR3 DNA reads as TGCGCCAGCAGCTTGGGTACCGTCGGGACTAGCGGGGAGACCCAGTACTTC. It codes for CASSLGTVGTSGETQYF. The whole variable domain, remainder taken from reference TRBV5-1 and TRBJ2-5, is KAGVTQTPRYLIKTRGQQVTLSCSPISGHRSVSWYQQTPGQGLQFLFEYFSETQRNKGNFPGRFSGRQFSNSRSEMNVSTLELGDSALYLCASSLGTVGTSGETQYFGPGTRLLVL.

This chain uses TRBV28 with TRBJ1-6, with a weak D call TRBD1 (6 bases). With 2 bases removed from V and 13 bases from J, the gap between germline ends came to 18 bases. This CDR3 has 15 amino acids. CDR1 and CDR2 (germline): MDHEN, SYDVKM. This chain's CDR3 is CASSLPNRLGGPLHF. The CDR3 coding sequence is TGTGCCAGCAGTTTACCCAACCGACTGGGGGGCCCCCTCCACTTT.

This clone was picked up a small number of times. The CDR3 region is CSVATGGADQPQHF. The CDR3 bases are TGCAGCGTCGCTACAGGGGGCGCCGATCAGCCCCAGCATTTT. The chain joins TRBV29-1 to TRBJ1-5; TRBD1 matches 9 bases. The CDR3 runs 14 residues. From germline, CDR1 is SQVTM and CDR2 ANQGSEA. V lost 6 bases to trimming and J lost 5 bases; unmatched junction nucleotides: 8.

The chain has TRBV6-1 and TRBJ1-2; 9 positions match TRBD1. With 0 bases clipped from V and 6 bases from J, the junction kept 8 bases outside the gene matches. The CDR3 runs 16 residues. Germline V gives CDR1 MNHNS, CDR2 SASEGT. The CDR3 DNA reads TGTGCCAGCAGTGAAGCGCTTACCGGGACAGGGAATGGCTACACCTTC. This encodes CASSEALTGTGNGYTF.

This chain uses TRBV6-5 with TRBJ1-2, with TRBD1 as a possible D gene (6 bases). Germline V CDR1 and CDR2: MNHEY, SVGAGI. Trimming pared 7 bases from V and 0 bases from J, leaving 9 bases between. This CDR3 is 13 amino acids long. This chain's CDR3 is CASKGGANYGYTF. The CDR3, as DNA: TGTGCCAGCAAAGGGGGGGCTAACTATGGCTACACCTTC.

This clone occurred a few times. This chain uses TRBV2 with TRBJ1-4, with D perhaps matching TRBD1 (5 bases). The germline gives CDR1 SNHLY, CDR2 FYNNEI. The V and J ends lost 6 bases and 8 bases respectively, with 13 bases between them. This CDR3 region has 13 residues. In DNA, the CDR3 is TGTGCCAGCAGGAGGGGTGAAAGCGAAAAACTGTTTTTT. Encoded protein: CASRRGESEKLFF.

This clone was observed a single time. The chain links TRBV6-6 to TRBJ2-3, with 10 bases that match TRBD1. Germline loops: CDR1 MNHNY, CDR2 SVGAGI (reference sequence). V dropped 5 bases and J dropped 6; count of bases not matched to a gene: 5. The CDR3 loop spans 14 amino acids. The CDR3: CASSRTGGRDTQYF. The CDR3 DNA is TGTGCCAGCAGTCGGACAGGGGGTAGGGATACGCAGTATTTT.

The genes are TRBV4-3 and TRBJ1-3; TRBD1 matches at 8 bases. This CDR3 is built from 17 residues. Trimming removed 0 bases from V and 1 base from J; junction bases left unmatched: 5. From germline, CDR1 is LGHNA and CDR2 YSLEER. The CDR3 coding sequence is TGCGCCAGCAGCCAAGATGCAGGGGGCCTTTCTGGAAACACCATATATTTT. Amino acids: CASSQDAGGLSGNTIYF.

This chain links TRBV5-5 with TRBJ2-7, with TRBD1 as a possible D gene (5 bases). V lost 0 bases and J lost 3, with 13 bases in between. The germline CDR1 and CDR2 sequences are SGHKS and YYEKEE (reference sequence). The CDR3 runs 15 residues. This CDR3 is CASSLVYLGLYEQYF. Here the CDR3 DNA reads TGTGCCAGCAGCTTGGTCTATCTGGGGCTCTACGAGCAGTACTTC.

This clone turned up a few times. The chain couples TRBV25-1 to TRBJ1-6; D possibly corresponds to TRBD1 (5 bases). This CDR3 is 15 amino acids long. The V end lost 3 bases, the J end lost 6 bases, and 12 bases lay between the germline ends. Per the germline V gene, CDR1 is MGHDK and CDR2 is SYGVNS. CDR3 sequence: CASSDQGQGNSPLHF. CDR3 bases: TGTGCCAGCAGTGACCAGGGCCAGGGTAATTCACCCCTCCACTTT.

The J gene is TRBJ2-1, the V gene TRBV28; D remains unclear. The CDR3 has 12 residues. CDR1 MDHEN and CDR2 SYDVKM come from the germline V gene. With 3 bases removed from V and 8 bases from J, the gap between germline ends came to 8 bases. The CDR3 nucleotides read TGTGCCAGCAGTTTTAGCTGGTATGAGCAGTTCTTC. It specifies CASSFSWYEQFF.

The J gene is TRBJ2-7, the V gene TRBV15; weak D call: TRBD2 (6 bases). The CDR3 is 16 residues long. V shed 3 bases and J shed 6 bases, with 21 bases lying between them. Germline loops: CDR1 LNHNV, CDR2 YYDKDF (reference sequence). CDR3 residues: CATSRGGSTSFGEQYF. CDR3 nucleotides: TGTGCCACCAGCAGGGGAGGTAGTACTAGTTTCGGCGAGCAGTACTTC. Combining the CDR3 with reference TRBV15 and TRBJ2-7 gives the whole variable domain DAMVIQNPRYQVTQFGKPVTLSCSQTLNHNVMYWYQQKSSQAPKLLFHYYDKDFNNEADTPDNFQSRRPNTSFCFLDIRSPGLGDTAMYLCATSRGGSTSFGEQYFGPGTRLTVT.

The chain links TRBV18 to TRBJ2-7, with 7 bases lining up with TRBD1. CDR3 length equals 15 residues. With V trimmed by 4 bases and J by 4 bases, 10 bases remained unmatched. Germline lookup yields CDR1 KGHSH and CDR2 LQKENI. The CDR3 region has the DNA TGTGCCAGCTCACTCCCCGGGACAGTTCAATACGAGCAGTACTTC. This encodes CASSLPGTVQYEQYF.

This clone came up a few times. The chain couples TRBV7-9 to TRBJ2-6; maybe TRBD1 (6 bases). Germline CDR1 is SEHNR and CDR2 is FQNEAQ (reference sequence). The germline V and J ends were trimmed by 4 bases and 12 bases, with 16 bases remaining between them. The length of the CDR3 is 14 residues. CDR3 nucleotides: TGTGCCAGCAGCTCCTACAGGGATTTCGTCGTCCTGACTTTC. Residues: CASSSYRDFVVLTF.

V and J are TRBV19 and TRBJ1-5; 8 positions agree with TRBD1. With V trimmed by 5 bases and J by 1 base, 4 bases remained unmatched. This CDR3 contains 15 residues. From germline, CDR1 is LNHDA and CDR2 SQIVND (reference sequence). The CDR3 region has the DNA TGTGCCAGTAGTGCTCGACAGGGGAGCAATCAGCCCCAGCATTTT. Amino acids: CASSARQGSNQPQHF.

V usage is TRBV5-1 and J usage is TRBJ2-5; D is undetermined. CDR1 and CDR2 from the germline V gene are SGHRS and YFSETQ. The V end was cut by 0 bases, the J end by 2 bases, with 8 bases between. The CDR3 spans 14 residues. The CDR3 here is CASSLEAIQETQYF. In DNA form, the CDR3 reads TGCGCCAGCAGCTTGGAGGCCATTCAAGAGACCCAGTACTTC.